Included here is one TCR beta chain sequence, with context. The antigen is unknown. TCRdb's table, derived via immunoSEQ multiplex PCR, lists solely in-frame clones and lacks some. Altogether hundreds of thousands of clones are present, about nine tenths being singletons, with the ten largest covering about 3.5%. This record belongs to a study of Ad26.COV2.S vaccination and SARS-CoV-2 variants. For the study at large: The trial was COV1001 and the donor's arm was Ad26.COV2.S.

This sample's treatment: over 15 received Ad26.COV2.S at low or high dose, single or two shots; 5 received placebo; per-sample allocation not given. On day 63 after the first injection, vaccine and placebo recipients gave samples. Broader study findings: Marked by substantial breadth, spike-specific CD8+ and CD4+ T cell responses were reportedly seen after vaccination.

This sample comprised peripheral blood, obtained in a trial of Ad26.COV2.S vaccine versus placebo. This receptor was obtained from a person aged 18-60 years who received the Ad26.COV2.S COVID-19 vaccine or a placebo.

DNA for the CDR3: TGTGCCAGCAGCCCCAACAGGGGGACCCAGTACTTC. Amino acid sequence: CASSPNRGTQYF. The V call is TRBV4-2, the J call TRBJ2-5; 7 nucleotides align to TRBD1. CDR1 is LGHNA, CDR2 YNFKEQ, per germline. J lost 7 bases, V lost 4 bases, and 3 bases had no gene match. The CDR3 has 12 residues.